Detailed here is one T cell receptor beta chain. Its antigen is unknown. This specimen belongs to a study of T cell repertoires in cytomegalovirus infection. Study background: Public signatures in TCR beta pointed to CMV infection and matching HLA type. Points from the study as a whole: Within the response measured ex vivo, HLA-C-restricted CMV-specific TCR beta clonotypes were dominant. Pooled public TCR beta family frequency picked out CMV carriers with the relevant HLA.

TCRdb re-derived calls from the reads in MiXCR, one entry per CDR3 protein. The repertoire holds roughly 720,000 distinct CDR3 sequences, with 35% to 40% as singletons. CDR1 SGHVS and CDR2 FNYEAQ come from the germline V gene. The length of the CDR3 is 14 residues. Trimming cost V 1 base and J 5 bases, with 9 bases left between them. This receptor was taken from a human donor in good health (CMV status not recorded). Some clones in this sample may be carry-over from other donors' samples. The specimen sequenced was PBMCs. V usage is TRBV7-6 and J usage is TRBJ2-1, with D possibly matching TRBD1 (5 bases). The CDR3 sequence is CASSLDLTDNEQFF. For the CDR3, the DNA is TGTGCCAGCAGCTTAGATCTGACAGACAATGAGCAGTTCTTC.